A single sample gave rise to the 32 T cell receptor beta chains below, sequenced in a study of cytomegalovirus exposure and HLA in healthy donors. The study ran its PCR with 60 Vbeta and 13 Jbeta primers. The method was immunoSEQ multiplex PCR; TCRdb's version includes in-frame clones alone and lacks a portion of them. The sample carries under 150,000 clones, roughly 9% recorded once. The sequenced sample consisted of PBMCs. The origin of the receptors is a woman between 40 and 55 years old in good health and CMV-seropositive.

The rearrangement links TRBV27 to TRBJ2-7; 7 nucleotides match TRBD1. V was clipped by 2 bases and J by 3 bases; unmatched bases: 7. The CDR3 is 15 amino acids. Germline-derived CDR1 and CDR2 are MNHEY and SMNVEV (reference sequence). CDR3 amino acids: CASSLLPGQSYEQYF. The DNA of the CDR3 is TGTGCCAGCAGTTTACTCCCGGGACAGAGCTACGAGCAGTACTTC.

The CDR3 is CATSSLERAADTQYF. The DNA of the CDR3 is TGTGCCACCTCGTCATTAGAGCGGGCCGCAGATACGCAGTATTTT. This sequence joins TRBV19 and TRBJ2-3, with a tentative D call TRBD2 (6 bases). V lost 10 bases and J lost 4, with 21 bases in between. This CDR3 has 15 residues. From germline, CDR1 is LNHDA and CDR2 SQIVND (reference sequence).

V gene TRBV11-2 combines with J gene TRBJ2-7; 9 bases map to TRBD1. Germline values: CDR1 SGHAT, CDR2 FQNNGV. J lost 0 bases, V lost 3 bases, and 9 bases had no gene match. The CDR3 is 17 residues long. CDR3 DNA: TGTGCCAGCAGCTTTAGACCCGGACAGGGGAACTCCTACGAGCAGTACTTC. Its protein is CASSFRPGQGNSYEQYF.

The chain combines TRBV6-1 with TRBJ2-7; D ambiguous. This CDR3 comprises 13 residues. Germline-derived CDR1 and CDR2 are MNHNS and SASEGT. V lost 4 bases to trimming and J lost 1 base, with 8 bases between them. This chain's CDR3 is CASSVERSYEQYF. CDR3 DNA sequence: TGTGCCAGCAGTGTGGAGAGGTCCTACGAGCAGTACTTC.

The chain joins TRBV29-1 to TRBJ2-2, with D hard to call. The V end was cut by 3 bases, the J end by 0 bases, with 5 bases between. This CDR3 has 13 residues. Per the germline V gene, CDR1 is SQVTM and CDR2 is ANQGSEA. This chain's CDR3 is CSVDLSNTGELFF. CDR3 nucleotides: TGCAGCGTTGACCTCTCGAACACCGGGGAGCTGTTTTTT.

This clone has just a few counts. The chain joins TRBV19 to TRBJ1-1; possible D gene TRBD1, 6 bases. The CDR3 is 13 amino acids. V was cut by 6 bases and J by 2 bases, with 10 bases left in between. The germline V gene encodes CDR1 LNHDA and CDR2 SQIVND (reference sequence). In DNA, the CDR3 is TGTGCCAGTAGCGACAGGCTCAACACTGAAGCTTTCTTT. Translating gives CASSDRLNTEAFF.

The V gene is TRBV19, the J gene TRBJ2-7, with 7 positions matching TRBD1. With V trimmed by 5 bases and J by 2 bases, 9 bases remained unmatched. CDR1 is LNHDA, CDR2 SQIVND, per germline (reference sequence). This CDR3 has 15 residues. For the CDR3, the DNA is TGTGCCAGTAGTCCTCGACAGGGAGCGACCTACGAGCAGTACTTC. Amino acid sequence: CASSPRQGATYEQYF.

This clone appeared a few times. The chain carries TRBV15 and TRBJ2-3; 7 bases are a match to TRBD2. J lost 9 bases, V lost 0 bases, and 3 bases had no gene match. Germline CDR1 reads LNHNV; CDR2 reads YYDKDF (reference sequence). The length of the CDR3 is 13 residues. CDR3 amino acids: CATSRDLGGTQYF. The DNA of the CDR3 is TGTGCCACCAGCAGAGATCTCGGGGGGACGCAGTATTTT.

Only a few counts were recorded for this clone. This rearrangement joins TRBV5-1 to TRBJ2-1, with D possibly TRBD2 on 5 matching bases. Germline-derived CDR1 and CDR2 are SGHRS and YFSETQ. V was clipped by 6 bases and J by 0 bases, with 16 bases between them. CDR3 length: 16 amino acids. The CDR3 nucleotides read TGCGCCAGCACCCCCTCGACTATGAGCTCCTACAATGAGCAGTTCTTC. This translates into CASTPSTMSSYNEQFF.

This clone turned up a few times. This chain connects TRBV9 to TRBJ2-1, with 10 bases that match TRBD1. The germline gives CDR1 SGDLS, CDR2 YYNGEE. The CDR3 length is 16 residues. Germline trimming cut 3 bases from V and 5 bases from J; bases unmatched to any gene: 8. This chain's CDR3 is CASSGRGTGAHNEQFF. In DNA, the CDR3 is TGTGCCAGCAGCGGACGGGGGACAGGGGCTCACAATGAGCAGTTCTTC.

Many counts were recorded for this clone. V and J are TRBV4-2 and TRBJ1-2; the D gene is possibly TRBD1 (6 bases). V shed 2 bases and J shed 6 bases, with 10 bases lying between them. CDR3 size: 13 residues. The germline CDR1 and CDR2 sequences are LGHNA and YNFKEQ. In DNA, the CDR3 is TGTGCCAGCAGCCAACAGGGGAACGATGGCTACACCTTC. It is translated as CASSQQGNDGYTF.

This clone was counted between two and nine times. The chain combines TRBV29-1 with TRBJ2-1, with 7 nucleotides matching TRBD1. Trimming removed 4 bases from V and 4 bases from J; junction bases left unmatched: 10. This CDR3 has 15 residues. Per the germline V gene, CDR1 is SQVTM and CDR2 is ANQGSEA. The CDR3 region is CSVAGGPSSYNEQFF. CDR3 coding DNA: TGCAGCGTTGCAGGGGGACCCAGCTCTTACAATGAGCAGTTCTTC.

Concerning this clone: Without the conserved terminal phenylalanine or tryptophan, this CDR3 likely stems from a read error. This rearrangement joins TRBV6-1 to TRBJ1-6, with TRBD1 matching 7 bases. Trimming at V came to 7 bases and at J to 7 bases, leaving 7 bases not matched to a gene. CDR1 is MNHNS and CDR2 is SASEGT in the germline V gene. The CDR3 spans 14 residues. The CDR3 reads CASTLGTVNSPLHL. CDR3 DNA sequence: TGTGCCAGCACCTTAGGGACAGTAAATTCACCCCTCCACCTT.

The chain couples TRBV6-5 to TRBJ2-7; TRBD1 matches at 10 bases. CDR3 length: 14 amino acids. Unmatched junction bases numbered 2, after V lost 3 bases and J lost 3 bases. Germline CDR1 reads MNHEY; CDR2 reads SVGAGI. CDR3 sequence reads: CASSYRDRGYEQYF. DNA of the CDR3: TGTGCCAGCAGTTATCGGGACAGGGGCTACGAGCAGTACTTC.

This clone was seen only a few times. The chain couples TRBV2 to TRBJ2-2; possibly TRBD2 for D (6 bases). V lost 6 bases, J lost 8 bases, and 16 bases lay in between. The germline V gene encodes CDR1 SNHLY and CDR2 FYNNEI. The CDR3 consists of 14 residues. The CDR3 sequence is CASRPGLPAGELFF. CDR3 coding DNA: TGTGCCAGCAGACCGGGACTCCCGGCTGGGGAGCTGTTTTTT.

This clone came up a few times. The genes are TRBV29-1 and TRBJ2-1, with D perhaps matching TRBD1 (5 bases). CDR3 length equals 14 residues. CDR1 and CDR2 from the germline V gene are SQVTM and ANQGSEA. With 7 bases removed from V and 5 bases from J, the gap between germline ends came to 18 bases. CDR3 loop: CSGRLGAGNNEQFF. DNA for the CDR3: TGCAGCGGACGTTTAGGGGCTGGGAACAATGAGCAGTTCTTC.

V and J are TRBV19 and TRBJ1-5; 11 bases map to TRBD1. Germline CDR1 LNHDA, CDR2 SQIVND (reference sequence). CDR3 length: 15 amino acids. V gave up 5 bases and J gave up 7 bases; unmatched junction bases: 7. Here the CDR3 reads CASSLGTGGGQPQHF. In DNA form, the CDR3 reads TGTGCCAGTAGTCTAGGGACAGGGGGAGGGCAGCCCCAGCATTTT.

Only a few counts were recorded for this clone. The chain carries TRBV6-5 and TRBJ1-1; 8 bases are a match to TRBD1. Germline values: CDR1 MNHEY, CDR2 SVGAGI. The ends lost 4 bases at V and 3 bases at J; junction bases unmatched: 4. CDR3 size: 14 residues. The CDR3 is CASSSTTGDTEAFF. CDR3 bases: TGTGCCAGCAGTTCGACGACAGGGGACACTGAAGCTTTCTTT.

This clone was counted only a few times. The chain links TRBV4-3 to TRBJ1-4; tentative D call: TRBD1 (5 bases). There are 18 residues in the CDR3. Germline V gene lookup returns CDR1 LGHNA and CDR2 YSLEER. Trimming left V 0 bases short and J 0 bases short, with 14 bases between. DNA for the CDR3: TGCGCCAGCAGCCAAGATTGGACGGGGGGGGCAACTAATGAAAAACTGTTTTTT. Its protein product is CASSQDWTGGATNEKLFF.

This clone occurred a few times. This sequence joins TRBV19 and TRBJ2-1, with 8 bases aligning to TRBD2. V gave up 5 bases and J gave up 8 bases; unmatched junction bases: 11. Germline V gives CDR1 LNHDA, CDR2 SQIVND (reference sequence). The CDR3 contains 15 residues. CDR3 amino acids: CASSSPGGRIYEQFF. The CDR3 region has the DNA TGTGCCAGTAGTTCGCCGGGAGGGCGAATTTATGAGCAGTTCTTC. The full variable domain, completed using reference TRBV19 and TRBJ2-1, is DGGITQSPKYLFRKEGQNVTLSCEQNLNHDAMYWYRQDPGQGLRLIYYSQIVNDFQKGDIAEGYSVSREKKESFPLTVTSAQKNPTAFYLCASSSPGGRIYEQFFGPGTRLTVL.

V is TRBV2 and J is TRBJ2-3; 7 bases agree with TRBD2. CDR1 SNHLY and CDR2 FYNNEI come from the germline V gene. The V and J ends lost 4 bases and 0 bases, in that order; junction bases with no gene match: 7. The CDR3 has 16 amino acids. CDR3 protein: CASSGGGTGSTDTQYF. The DNA for the CDR3 is TGTGCCAGCAGTGGGGGGGGGACTGGTAGCACAGATACGCAGTATTTT.

Many counts were recorded for this clone. This rearrangement joins TRBV4-1 to TRBJ2-5, with D maybe TRBD1 (6 bases). Deletions cut 4 bases from V and 2 bases from J, with 17 bases between. The CDR3 consists of 16 residues. The germline V gene has CDR1 MGHRA and CDR2 YSYEKL. CDR3 loop: CASSPRGARGQETQYF. The CDR3 DNA is TGCGCCAGCAGCCCTCGAGGGGCGAGGGGGCAAGAGACCCAGTACTTC.

The J gene is TRBJ1-1, the V gene TRBV6-5; tentatively, D is TRBD1 (5 bases). V was shortened by 1 base and J by 3 bases, with 15 bases between the two germline ends. This CDR3 region has 16 residues. CDR1 is MNHEY and CDR2 is SVGAGI in the germline V gene. As DNA, the CDR3 is TGTGCCAGCAGTTACTTAAACCAGGGTGTCGACACTGAAGCTTTCTTT. Its protein product is CASSYLNQGVDTEAFF.

The J gene is TRBJ1-4, the V gene TRBV19, with TRBD1 matching 10 bases. Losses at the gene ends were 5 bases for V and 0 bases for J; bases not matched to a gene: 9. Germline V lookup: CDR1 LNHDA, CDR2 SQIVND (reference sequence). The CDR3 length is 18 residues. In DNA form, the CDR3 reads TGTGCCAGTAGTCCCCGGGACAGGGGTAGAGCAACTAATGAAAAACTGTTTTTT. Translating it yields CASSPRDRGRATNEKLFF.

The V and J genes are TRBV7-2 and TRBJ1-6, with 9 nucleotides matching TRBD1. CDR1 and CDR2 (germline): SGHTA, FQGNSA. V shed 1 base, J shed 8 bases, and the junction held 3 bases outside the gene matches. This CDR3 contains 15 residues. The CDR3 coding sequence is TGTGCCAGCAGCTTAGGGACAGGGGAAGATTCACCCCTCCACTTT. This codes for CASSLGTGEDSPLHF.

V gene TRBV6-5 combines with J gene TRBJ1-2; 7 positions agree with TRBD1. The CDR3 has 14 residues. Per the germline V gene, CDR1 is MNHEY and CDR2 is SVGAGI. With V trimmed by 6 bases and J by 8 bases, 12 bases remained unmatched. The DNA for the CDR3 is TGTGCCAGCAGGGACGACAGGGAAGCTTACGGCTACACCTTC. Protein product: CASRDDREAYGYTF.

The chain carries TRBV18 and TRBJ1-1; the match to TRBD1 covers 7 bases. The CDR3 is made up of 15 amino acids. The germline V gene has CDR1 KGHSH and CDR2 LQKENI. V shed 2 bases and J 1 base; nucleotides not matched to a gene: 4. The DNA of the CDR3 is TGTGCCAGCTCACCAACCGGGACAGCGAACACTGAAGCTTTCTTT. Translated, it gives CASSPTGTANTEAFF.

This clone has a handful of counts. V gene TRBV19 combines with J gene TRBJ2-7, with D maybe TRBD1 (5 bases). Trimming removed 3 bases from V and 3 bases from J, with 12 bases in between. Germline V gene lookup returns CDR1 LNHDA and CDR2 SQIVND (reference sequence). CDR3 size: 14 residues. The CDR3 reads CASSMVTGRYEQYF. CDR3 in DNA: TGTGCCAGTAGTATGGTCACAGGCCGCTACGAGCAGTACTTC.

V and J are TRBV6-5 and TRBJ1-1; the D gene is possibly TRBD1 (5 bases). Deletions cut 1 base from V and 0 bases from J, with 9 bases between. The CDR3 is made up of 15 amino acids. The germline V gene has CDR1 MNHEY and CDR2 SVGAGI. The CDR3 nucleotides are TGTGCCAGCAGTTACTTTGGGGCGCTGAACACTGAAGCTTTCTTT. Its protein is CASSYFGALNTEAFF.

This clone was seen a handful of times. The chain couples TRBV6-5 to TRBJ2-7; tentatively, D is TRBD1 (6 bases). The V gene lost 5 bases and the J gene lost 6 bases, with 11 bases spanning the gap. The CDR3 has 12 amino acids. Germline assignment: CDR1 MNHEY and CDR2 SVGAGI. Here the CDR3 reads CASSGTGSEQYF. In DNA form, the CDR3 reads TGTGCCAGCAGTGGAACAGGGAGCGAGCAGTACTTC.

This clone has only a few counts. This chain links TRBV11-3 with TRBJ2-7; a weak D match, TRBD2 (5 bases). Germline loops: CDR1 SGHNT, CDR2 YENEEA. Trimming took off 2 bases at V and 3 bases at J, with 5 bases between the two ends. This CDR3 comprises 12 residues. This chain's CDR3 is CASSLRGYEQYF. CDR3 coding DNA: TGTGCCAGCAGCTTACGGGGCTACGAGCAGTACTTC. The full variable domain, rest sourced from reference TRBV11-3 and TRBJ2-7, is EAGVVQSPRYKIIEKKQPVAFWCNPISGHNTLYWYLQNLGQGPELLIRYENEEAVDDSQLPKDRFSAERLKGVDSTLKIQPAELGDSAVYLCASSLRGYEQYFGPGTRLTVT.

The chain is built from TRBV10-3 and TRBJ1-5, with TRBD1 identical over 8 bases. CDR3 length: 13 amino acids. Germline V gene sequence: CDR1 ENHRY, CDR2 SYGVKD. The V and J ends lost 10 bases and 5 bases, in that order; junction bases with no gene match: 7. The CDR3 DNA sequence: TGTGCCACGTCGGGACAGGAGTATCAGCCCCAGCATTTT. This translates into CATSGQEYQPQHF.